The next 15 T cell receptor beta chains were all read from a single sample in a study of T-cell reconstitution after alpha-beta-depleted transplantation in children. Unique molecular identifiers were used in preparing the TCRbeta library. TCRdb reanalysed the PCR reads using MiXCR and keeps one entry per CDR3 protein. The table lists about 980,000 distinct CDR3 sequences, roughly 31% of them singletons. The starting material was PBMCs, mostly from graft donor cells, obtained 360 days after TCRalphabeta/CD19-depleted stem cell transplant. The receptors shown here come from a boy in the first two years of life who had a stem cell transplant for SCID, so the T cells may come from the graft donor.

This sequence joins TRBV15 and TRBJ2-7; 8 bases fit TRBD2. Germline V gene data show CDR1 as LNHNV and CDR2 as YYDKDF (reference sequence). CDR3 size: 14 residues. V shed 5 bases and J 0 bases; nucleotides not matched to a gene: 3. This CDR3 reads CATSGGLDSYEQYF. For the CDR3, the DNA is TGTGCCACCAGCGGGGGACTAGACTCCTACGAGCAGTACTTC.

The chain uses TRBV4-3 and TRBJ2-7, with 8 bases aligning to TRBD1. CDR1 and CDR2 from the germline V gene are LGHNA and YSLEER. This CDR3 has 15 residues. V dropped 4 bases and J dropped 2; count of bases not matched to a gene: 7. CDR3 residues: CASSRVQGGAYEQYF. The CDR3 DNA reads as TGCGCCAGCAGCCGGGTACAGGGGGGAGCCTACGAGCAGTACTTC.

The rearrangement joins TRBV7-6 to TRBJ2-1; the D gene is possibly TRBD2 (6 bases). The CDR3 runs 18 residues. CDR1 is SGHVS, CDR2 FNYEAQ, per germline. V lost 1 base, J lost 4 bases, and 20 bases lay in between. The CDR3 coding sequence is TGTGCCAGCAGCTTAGGGTTCCTAGGCGGGACGAATTACAATGAGCAGTTCTTC. This translates into CASSLGFLGGTNYNEQFF.

The chain joins TRBV12-3 or TRBV12-4 to TRBJ2-3, with 8 bases aligning to TRBD2. This CDR3 spans 12 amino acids. V dropped 8 bases and J dropped 10; count of bases not matched to a gene: 8. The CDR3, as DNA: TGTGCCAGCGGGTCCCAAGCGGGAGCGCAGTATTTT. As protein: CASGSQAGAQYF.

This clonotype came up many times. The chain uses TRBV5-1 and TRBJ2-1; maybe TRBD2 (6 bases). The germline CDR1 and CDR2 sequences are SGHRS and YFSETQ. Deletions cut 3 bases from V and 7 bases from J, with 23 bases between. The CDR3 loop spans 17 amino acids. The CDR3 DNA follows: TGCGCCAGCAGCTCGGGAAAACTAGCCCAGTTACTAAATGAGCAGTTCTTC. Protein: CASSSGKLAQLLNEQFF.

This clonotype has only a few counts. The chain recombines TRBV4-1 with TRBJ1-6; D ambiguous. Germline V lookup: CDR1 MGHRA, CDR2 YSYEKL. V was shortened by 5 bases and J by 6 bases, with 17 bases between the two germline ends. The CDR3 length is 16 residues. The CDR3 DNA reads as TGCGCCAGCAGCTCACTTCCCGGAATCGGTAATTCACCCCTCCACTTT. Translation gives CASSSLPGIGNSPLHF.

This clonotype occurred a few times. The genes are TRBV5-1 and TRBJ2-7, with a weak D call TRBD1 (6 bases). CDR1 is SGHRS and CDR2 is YFSETQ in the germline V gene. Trimming pared 4 bases from V and 1 base from J, leaving 12 bases between. The CDR3 consists of 14 residues. The CDR3 DNA sequence: TGCGCCAGCAGCATCTTAGGGGGATCCTACGAGCAGTACTTC. This gives the protein CASSILGGSYEQYF.

The chain's CDR3 is CASSQDQAGSANTGELFF. In DNA, the CDR3 is TGCGCCAGCAGCCAAGATCAGGCGGGGAGCGCGAACACCGGGGAGCTGTTTTTT. The rearrangement links TRBV4-3 to TRBJ2-2, with TRBD2 as a possible D gene (6 bases). Per germline, CDR1 LGHNA and CDR2 YSLEER. Trimming pared 0 bases from V and 0 bases from J, leaving 14 bases between. CDR3 size: 18 residues.

This clonotype was found a few times. V is TRBV5-1 and J is TRBJ1-1, with unresolved D. This CDR3 has 14 residues. The V gene's germline CDR1 is SGHRS and CDR2 YFSETQ. The V end was cut by 4 bases, the J end by 0 bases, with 10 bases between. The CDR3 nucleotides read TGCGCCAGCAGCCCCAGCATCGTGAACACTGAAGCTTTCTTT. Its translation: CASSPSIVNTEAFF. Supplemented by reference TRBV5-1 and TRBJ1-1, the full variable domain reads KAGVTQTPRYLIKTRGQQVTLSCSPISGHRSVSWYQQTPGQGLQFLFEYFSETQRNKGNFPGRFSGRQFSNSRSEMNVSTLELGDSALYLCASSPSIVNTEAFFGQGTRLTVV.

The V and J genes are TRBV29-1 and TRBJ2-7, with 9 bases matching TRBD1. From germline, CDR1 is SQVTM and CDR2 ANQGSEA. This CDR3 has 14 residues. The trim removed 0 bases at V and 7 bases at J, leaving 7 bases unmatched. The CDR3, as DNA: TGCAGCGTTGAAGATGCCGGGACAGGGCAAGAGCAGTACTTC. Its protein is CSVEDAGTGQEQYF.

The chain has TRBV15 and TRBJ2-7; TRBD2 matches at 10 bases. J lost 3 bases, V lost 0 bases, and 5 bases had no gene match. Germline V gene data show CDR1 as LNHNV and CDR2 as YYDKDF (reference sequence). The CDR3 has 16 amino acids. CDR3 sequence (DNA): TGTGCCACCAGCAGAGATGATAGCGGGGGGCTCTACGAGCAGTACTTC. Amino acid sequence: CATSRDDSGGLYEQYF.

The rearrangement links TRBV14 to TRBJ2-7, with 10 bases identical to TRBD1. Germline V gene data show CDR1 as SGHDN and CDR2 as FVKESK. Trimming took 4 bases from V and 4 from J; bases not matched to a gene: 7. The CDR3 extends over 15 amino acids. The CDR3 loop reads CASSLRRTGGYEQYF. The CDR3 DNA reads as TGTGCCAGCAGCCTCCGCAGGACAGGGGGGTACGAGCAGTACTTC.

This chain links TRBV5-1 with TRBJ1-2, with 8 bases that match TRBD1. Germline CDR1 SGHRS, CDR2 YFSETQ. The CDR3 length is 16 residues. J was trimmed by 1 base and V by 6 bases; bases with no gene match: 11. The DNA of the CDR3 is TGCGCCAGCAACTCCGGGACAGGACAGTATAACTATGGCTACACCTTC. Translation gives CASNSGTGQYNYGYTF.

The chain carries TRBV7-2 and TRBJ2-7; tentative D call: TRBD1 (6 bases). The length of the CDR3 is 15 residues. Trimming pared 6 bases from V and 3 bases from J, leaving 18 bases between. Germline V CDR1 and CDR2: SGHTA, FQGNSA. The CDR3 spells CASSSPLLQGYEQYF. The CDR3 nucleotides read TGTGCCAGCAGTTCCCCACTCTTACAGGGCTACGAGCAGTACTTC. Drawing the rest from reference TRBV7-2 and TRBJ2-7, the complete variable domain is GAGVSQSPSNKVTEKGKDVELRCDPISGHTALYWYRQSLGQGLEFLIYFQGNSAPDKSGLPSDRFSAERTGGSVSTLTIQRTQQEDSAVYLCASSSPLLQGYEQYFGPGTRLTVT.

This clonotype was counted a few times. The CDR3 sequence: CATRLPRGAKQGTGELFF. The DNA for the CDR3 is TGCGCCACCAGACTGCCCCGAGGCGCCAAACAGGGAACCGGGGAGCTGTTTTTT. This sequence joins TRBV5-1 and TRBJ2-2, with D tentatively TRBD1 (6 bases). V lost 9 bases to trimming and J lost 5 bases, with 29 bases between them. Germline V gene sequence: CDR1 SGHRS, CDR2 YFSETQ. The CDR3 runs 18 residues.